The next 3 T cell receptor beta chains were all read from a single sample in a study of PD-1 blockade in classical Hodgkin lymphoma. Clones were read by immunoSEQ multiplex PCR, and TCRdb kept only the in-frame ones, dropping some. Counted here are about 36,000 clones, around 89% occurring once; the ten biggest clones make up more than 0.2%. As to time point: newly diagnosed, previously untreated cHL patient sample. Magnetic negative selection purified CD4+ T cells from thawed PBMCs. The sequenced material came from CD4+ T cells from blood. The receptors stem from a human donor with classical Hodgkin lymphoma.

This clone came up a few times. The chain has TRBV7-9 and TRBJ1-3, with 8 nucleotides matching TRBD1. Germline CDR1 is SEHNR and CDR2 is FQNEAQ (reference sequence). Trimming cost V 6 bases and J 0 bases; bases outside gene matches: 10. The CDR3 sequence is 17 residues long. The CDR3 loop is CASRSTSTGGSGNTIYF. The CDR3 DNA sequence: TGTGCCAGCAGATCTACATCTACAGGGGGCTCTGGAAACACCATATATTTT.

With regard to this clone: The same CDR3 is also encoded by other DNA sequences in this sample. J is TRBJ1-4 and V is TRBV5-1; D is unresolved. The CDR3 covers 15 residues. In germline, CDR1 is SGHRS, CDR2 YFSETQ. Trimming removed 0 bases at V and 0 bases at J, with 6 bases between. CDR3 sequence: CASSLGPATNEKLFF. CDR3 sequence (DNA): TGCGCCAGCAGCTTGGGACCTGCAACTAATGAAAAACTGTTTTTT.

The chain joins TRBV5-4 to TRBJ2-5; possible D gene TRBD1, 5 bases. The CDR3 spans 13 residues. The V and J ends lost 5 bases and 5 bases respectively, with 13 bases between them. Germline lookup yields CDR1 SGHNT and CDR2 YYREEE (reference sequence). CDR3 amino acids: CASSISWGETQYF. For the CDR3, the DNA is TGTGCCAGCAGTATCTCGTGGGGCGAGACCCAGTACTTC.